The 27 T cell receptor beta chains presented below share a single source sample, sequenced in a study of STAT5B mutations in CD4+ large granular lymphocyte leukemia. Clones were sequenced by immunoSEQ multiplex PCR, and TCRdb holds only the in-frame ones, with some missing. The data contain around 28,000 clones, about 76% of them seen just once; the ten biggest clones take up more than 1%. Sample: CD4+ T cells from blood buffy coats. The receptors derive from a human donor in good health.

In this sample, this clone turned up a few times. The chain uses TRBV4-1 and TRBJ1-2; possibly TRBD1 for D (5 bases). Germline assignment: CDR1 MGHRA and CDR2 YSYEKL. V lost 3 bases and J lost 6, with 14 bases in between. The CDR3 has 14 residues. The CDR3 loop reads CASSHAGTGDGYTF. For the CDR3, the DNA is TGCGCCAGCAGCCATGCCGGGACGGGGGATGGCTACACCTTC.

The J gene is TRBJ1-2, the V gene TRBV19; perhaps TRBD1 as D (5 bases). Germline CDR1 is LNHDA and CDR2 is SQIVND (reference sequence). The CDR3 contains 18 residues. Between the trimmed V and J ends, which lost 2 bases and 2 bases, there was a span of 21 bases. CDR3 residues: CASSIIAPGGAGNYGYTF. The CDR3 DNA reads TGTGCCAGTAGTATAATCGCCCCAGGAGGGGCAGGGAACTATGGCTACACCTTC.

The chain is built from TRBV6-5 and TRBJ1-5, with no clear D. With 6 bases removed from V and 0 bases from J, the gap between germline ends came to 9 bases. The CDR3 spans 14 residues. Germline lookup yields CDR1 MNHEY and CDR2 SVGAGI. The DNA of the CDR3 is TGTGCCAGCAGCCCCCCGTATAGCAATCAGCCCCAGCATTTT. It yields the protein CASSPPYSNQPQHF.

The V and J genes are TRBV19 and TRBJ2-2, with D possibly TRBD2 on 5 matching bases. Germline loops: CDR1 LNHDA, CDR2 SQIVND (reference sequence). The CDR3 contains 14 residues. Trimming stripped 6 bases from V and 6 bases from J, with 14 bases between. CDR3 sequence reads: CASSGRVVAGELFF. The CDR3 coding sequence is TGTGCCAGTAGCGGGCGGGTCGTGGCCGGGGAGCTGTTTTTT.

This clone was detected only a few times. The CDR3 DNA follows: TGTGCCACCAGCAGAGATGTGACTGAAGCTTTCTTT. Its translation: CATSRDVTEAFF. This rearrangement joins TRBV15 to TRBJ1-1; D uncertain. V lost 0 bases and J lost 5, with 4 bases in between. CDR1 and CDR2 (germline): LNHNV, YYDKDF (reference sequence). The CDR3 runs to 12 residues.

The chain combines TRBV2 with TRBJ1-1; no firm D call. In germline, CDR1 is SNHLY, CDR2 FYNNEI. The CDR3 length is 13 residues. The germline V and J ends were trimmed by 6 bases and 4 bases, with 12 bases remaining between them. CDR3 DNA sequence: TGTGCCAGCAGGACGGACGGATCCACTGAAGCTTTCTTT. It encodes CASRTDGSTEAFF.

This clone was seen only once. The chain combines TRBV28 with TRBJ1-6; 12 nucleotides align to TRBD1. There are 16 residues in the CDR3. Germline loops: CDR1 MDHEN, CDR2 SYDVKM. Trimming removed 4 bases from V and 8 bases from J; junction bases left unmatched: 6. The DNA for the CDR3 is TGTGCCAGCAGTTACACCGGGACAGGGGGCGATTCACCCCTCCACTTT. Amino acid sequence: CASSYTGTGGDSPLHF.

The chain joins TRBV11-3 to TRBJ2-2; the match to TRBD2 covers 10 bases. Germline V gene data show CDR1 as SGHNT and CDR2 as YENEEA. V lost 5 bases and J lost 4; bases outside the gene matches: 10. The CDR3 consists of 17 residues. In nucleotides, the CDR3 is TGTGCCAGCAGCAAAAGCGGGAGGGCCCGGGTCACCGGGGAGCTGTTTTTT. It specifies CASSKSGRARVTGELFF.

This chain uses TRBV19 with TRBJ1-6; D perhaps matches TRBD1 (6 bases). Germline V gene sequence: CDR1 LNHDA, CDR2 SQIVND (reference sequence). The CDR3 length is 14 residues. Deletions cut 3 bases from V and 6 bases from J, with 9 bases between. CDR3 sequence reads: CASSIGRGNSPLHF. The DNA for the CDR3 is TGTGCCAGTAGTATCGGCAGGGGTAATTCACCCCTCCACTTT.

V and J are TRBV28 and TRBJ1-1; D is undetermined. Between the trimmed V and J ends, which lost 5 bases and 1 base, there was a span of 17 bases. Germline CDR1 MDHEN, CDR2 SYDVKM. The CDR3 has 16 amino acids. The CDR3 is CASSPRLGSGNTEAFF. In DNA form, the CDR3 reads TGTGCCAGCAGTCCGAGGCTAGGCTCGGGGAACACTGAAGCTTTCTTT.

The chain has TRBV29-1 and TRBJ1-2, with 7 positions matching TRBD1. CDR3 length: 14 residues. Trimming took 2 bases from V and 8 from J; bases not matched to a gene: 11. Germline V gene sequence: CDR1 SQVTM, CDR2 ANQGSEA. Here the CDR3 DNA reads TGCAGCGTTGAACAAACAGGGGTCTGGGGAGGCTACACCTTC. Translating it yields CSVEQTGVWGGYTF.

This clone has a single count. Written as DNA, the CDR3 is TGTGCTAGTGGTTTCGCCGGGACTAACACCGGGGAGCTGTTTTTT. Protein sequence: CASGFAGTNTGELFF. The chain joins TRBV12-5 to TRBJ2-2; tentative D call: TRBD2 (6 bases). Trimming shortened V by 3 bases and J by 2 bases, and 10 bases separated the two germline ends. In germline, CDR1 is LGHNT, CDR2 FRNRAP. The CDR3 consists of 15 residues. Filled out from reference TRBV12-5 and TRBJ2-2, the complete variable domain reads DARVTQTPRHKVTEMGQEVTMRCQPILGHNTVFWYRQTMMQGLELLAYFRNRAPLDDSGMPKDRFSAEMPDATLATLKIQPSEPRDSAVYFCASGFAGTNTGELFFGEGSRLTVL.

The chain links TRBV4-2 to TRBJ2-3, with no clear D. Per the germline V gene, CDR1 is LGHNA and CDR2 is YNFKEQ. Deletions cut 0 bases from V and 0 bases from J, with 10 bases between. This CDR3 is built from 16 residues. Written as DNA, the CDR3 is TGTGCCAGCAGCCAAGAGGGGTACCCAAGCACAGATACGCAGTATTTT. Its protein product is CASSQEGYPSTDTQYF.

This clone was seen only a few times. The chain combines TRBV2 with TRBJ2-4; tentatively, D is TRBD2 (5 bases). This CDR3 comprises 14 residues. Trimming pared 3 bases from V and 0 bases from J, leaving 6 bases between. CDR1 and CDR2 (germline): SNHLY, FYNNEI. The CDR3, as DNA: TGTGCCAGCAGTGATGGGAGAGCCAAAAACATTCAGTACTTC. Its translation: CASSDGRAKNIQYF.

This clone rates as medium-sized. This rearrangement joins TRBV28 to TRBJ1-2, with 7 bases that match TRBD1. The CDR3 has 13 amino acids. V trimming: 6 bases; J trimming: 5 bases; junction bases outside the gene matches: 6. Germline loops: CDR1 MDHEN, CDR2 SYDVKM. In nucleotides, the CDR3 is TGTGCCAGCAGGCCGGGACAGCGGTATGGCTACACCTTC. As protein: CASRPGQRYGYTF.

This chain joins TRBV9 and TRBJ2-1; 8 bases are a match to TRBD1. Germline CDR1 and CDR2: SGDLS and YYNGEE. The CDR3 is 14 residues long. V dropped 4 bases and J dropped 8; count of bases not matched to a gene: 8. CDR3: CASSLRDRLDEQFF. Written as DNA, the CDR3 is TGTGCCAGCAGCTTGCGGGACAGGTTAGATGAGCAGTTCTTC.

V and J are TRBV5-6 and TRBJ2-5; 8 bases match TRBD1. J was trimmed by 5 bases and V by 5 bases; bases with no gene match: 11. Per germline, CDR1 SGHDT and CDR2 YYEEEE. The CDR3 consists of 15 residues. The CDR3 here is CASRGAGQGGETQYF. Here the CDR3 DNA reads TGTGCCAGCAGGGGGGCCGGACAGGGTGGCGAGACCCAGTACTTC.

The rearrangement uses TRBV7-9 and TRBJ2-2; 11 bases line up with TRBD2. Germline V gene lookup returns CDR1 SEHNR and CDR2 FQNEAQ (reference sequence). This CDR3 is built from 16 residues. J gave up 4 bases and V 5 bases, and 6 bases lay outside the gene matches. The CDR3 sequence: CASSPNSGRVTGELFF. DNA for the CDR3: TGTGCCAGCAGCCCGAATAGCGGGAGGGTCACCGGGGAGCTGTTTTTT. The full variable domain, its missing parts supplied by reference TRBV7-9 and TRBJ2-2, is DTGVSQNPRHKITKRGQNVTFRCDPISEHNRLYWYRQTLGQGPEFLTYFQNEAQLEKSRLLSDRFSAERPKGSFSTLEIQRTEQGDSAMYLCASSPNSGRVTGELFFGEGSRLTVL.

The CDR3 region has the DNA TGTGCCAGTAGTTTTGGAGGGGGTCGGCCCGAGCAGTACTTC. Protein: CASSFGGGRPEQYF. The chain employs TRBV19 and TRBJ2-7; D possibly uses TRBD1 or TRBD2 (6 bases each). Trimming left V 5 bases short and J 6 bases short, with 17 bases between. CDR1 is LNHDA and CDR2 is SQIVND in the germline V gene (reference sequence). CDR3 length: 14 residues.

This chain links TRBV12-5 with TRBJ2-1; 15 bases line up with TRBD2. The CDR3 spans 21 residues. CDR1 is LGHNT and CDR2 is FRNRAP in the germline V gene. The V segment lost 5 bases and the J segment 2 bases; nucleotides outside the gene matches: 16. CDR3 residues: CASGAHPGLAGGHTTYNEQFF. Written as DNA, the CDR3 is TGTGCTAGTGGTGCCCATCCGGGACTAGCGGGAGGTCACACGACCTACAATGAGCAGTTCTTC.

The count of this clone is one. V is TRBV29-1 and J is TRBJ1-1; the D is unclear. The CDR3 covers 15 residues. Germline CDR1 reads SQVTM; CDR2 reads ANQGSEA. V lost 4 bases and J lost 0, with 15 bases in between. The CDR3 spells CSVARGFGVNTEAFF. The CDR3 DNA reads TGCAGCGTTGCACGAGGGTTCGGGGTGAACACTGAAGCTTTCTTT.

V and J are TRBV5-1 and TRBJ1-5, with TRBD1 matching over 7 bases. This CDR3 region has 14 residues. Germline V gene lookup returns CDR1 SGHRS and CDR2 YFSETQ. Germline trimming cut 4 bases from V and 5 bases from J; bases unmatched to any gene: 6. The CDR3 DNA follows: TGCGCCAGCAGCACAGGACAGGCAGATCAGCCCCAGCATTTT. Its translation is CASSTGQADQPQHF.

V is TRBV10-3 and J is TRBJ2-5, with D perhaps matching TRBD1 (7 bases). Germline assignment: CDR1 ENHRY and CDR2 SYGVKD. V lost 4 bases and J 3 bases, leaving 12 bases between the germline ends. CDR3 length equals 14 residues. Here the CDR3 reads CAISGAGTEETQYF. The CDR3 DNA reads TGTGCCATCAGTGGCGCGGGGACAGAAGAGACCCAGTACTTC.

The chain employs TRBV2 and TRBJ1-5; D is unclear. Trimming left V 6 bases short and J 5 bases short, with 11 bases between. This CDR3 has 13 amino acids. Germline CDR1 and CDR2: SNHLY and FYNNEI. The CDR3 nucleotides read TGTGCCAGCAGCCGCGACACTTATCAGCCCCAGCATTTT. As protein: CASSRDTYQPQHF.

This chain connects TRBV18 to TRBJ1-1; D is possibly TRBD1 (6 bases). Germline V gives CDR1 KGHSH, CDR2 LQKENI. The V end lost 2 bases, the J end lost 0 bases, and 10 bases lay between the germline ends. The CDR3 runs to 15 residues. The CDR3 loop reads CASSPEGHLNTEAFF. The DNA of the CDR3 is TGTGCCAGCTCACCAGAGGGACACTTGAACACTGAAGCTTTCTTT.

The genes are TRBV5-1 and TRBJ2-4; TRBD2 agrees at 7 bases. V was clipped by 0 bases and J by 0 bases; unmatched bases: 6. Germline V gives CDR1 SGHRS, CDR2 YFSETQ. The CDR3 sequence is 17 residues long. The CDR3 loop is CASSLGLQREAKNIQYF. The CDR3 region has the DNA TGCGCCAGCAGCTTGGGGCTTCAGCGGGAAGCCAAAAACATTCAGTACTTC.

The chain joins TRBV2 to TRBJ1-4; no definite D call. V was shortened by 7 bases and J by 8 bases, with 11 bases between the two germline ends. This CDR3 is 12 amino acids long. Germline-derived CDR1 and CDR2 are SNHLY and FYNNEI. The CDR3 sequence is CASTLSLEKLFF. Written as DNA, the CDR3 is TGTGCCAGCACCCTTAGCTTGGAAAAACTGTTTTTT.